The 9 T cell receptor beta chains listed next were all sequenced from one sample in a study of blood T cell repertoires in COVID-19. Clones were read by immunoSEQ multiplex PCR, and TCRdb kept only the in-frame ones, dropping some. The repertoire consists of 100,000 to 150,000 clones, with around 88% occurring once and the leading ten covering approximately 6.3%. Sequenced sample: peripheral blood. The receptors come from a man older than 75 with active or convalescent COVID-19.

This clone occurred a few times. V and J are TRBV9 and TRBJ1-2; D might be TRBD1 (5 bases). The CDR3 spans 14 residues. V lost 0 bases and J 4 bases, leaving 10 bases between the germline ends. Germline V gene data show CDR1 as SGDLS and CDR2 as YYNGEE. The CDR3 DNA reads as TGTGCCAGCAGCGTAGGTTGGGGGGTCTATGGCTACACCTTC. This gives the protein CASSVGWGVYGYTF.

The chain is built from TRBV5-8 and TRBJ2-5; no clear D. From germline, CDR1 is SGHTS and CDR2 YDEGEE. The CDR3 extends over 13 amino acids. Trimming pared 4 bases from V and 5 bases from J, leaving 12 bases between. CDR3 protein: CASSALDTETQYF. CDR3 sequence (DNA): TGTGCCAGCAGCGCACTCGACACGGAGACCCAGTACTTC.

The V call is TRBV12-3 or TRBV12-4, the J call TRBJ2-2; possible D gene TRBD2, 5 bases. Between the trimmed V and J ends, which lost 6 bases and 7 bases, there was a span of 9 bases. The CDR3 has 12 amino acids. The CDR3 here is CASRLRGGELFF. In DNA form, the CDR3 reads TGTGCCAGCAGACTCCGGGGCGGGGAGCTGTTTTTT.

V gene TRBV5-6 combines with J gene TRBJ1-2, with D possibly TRBD1 on 5 matching bases. Per the germline V gene, CDR1 is SGHDT and CDR2 is YYEEEE. V lost 9 bases to trimming and J lost 2 bases, with 11 bases between them. This CDR3 has 12 amino acids. CDR3 nucleotides: TGTGCCATACCAGGGCGGAACTATGGCTACACCTTC. It specifies CAIPGRNYGYTF.

The rearrangement links TRBV9 to TRBJ2-1; 9 bases match TRBD2. V lost 4 bases to trimming and J lost 2 bases; unmatched junction nucleotides: 10. CDR1 SGDLS and CDR2 YYNGEE come from the germline V gene. The length of the CDR3 is 17 residues. Here the CDR3 DNA reads TGTGCCAGCAGCCTAGGCGGTAGCGGGGGAGCCTACAATGAGCAGTTCTTC. It translates to CASSLGGSGGAYNEQFF. The whole variable domain, filled in from reference TRBV9 and TRBJ2-1, reads DSGVTQTPKHLITATGQRVTLRCSPRSGDLSVYWYQQSLDQGLQFLIQYYNGEERAKGNILERFSAQQFPDLHSELNLSSLELGDSALYFCASSLGGSGGAYNEQFFGPGTRLTVL.

This sequence joins TRBV19 and TRBJ1-1; possibly TRBD1 for D (5 bases). The germline gives CDR1 LNHDA, CDR2 SQIVND (reference sequence). V was pared by 2 bases and J by 1 base, with 11 bases between. The CDR3 contains 15 residues. This CDR3 is CASSIIWGPNTEAFF. DNA of the CDR3: TGTGCCAGTAGTATAATCTGGGGCCCGAACACTGAAGCTTTCTTT. The full variable domain, rest sourced from reference TRBV19 and TRBJ1-1, is DGGITQSPKYLFRKEGQNVTLSCEQNLNHDAMYWYRQDPGQGLRLIYYSQIVNDFQKGDIAEGYSVSREKKESFPLTVTSAQKNPTAFYLCASSIIWGPNTEAFFGQGTRLTVV.

This chain uses TRBV30 with TRBJ2-2; 8 nucleotides match TRBD1. Trimming took 2 bases from V and 4 from J; bases not matched to a gene: 3. This CDR3 is 14 amino acids long. The germline CDR1 and CDR2 sequences are GTSNPN and SVGIG (reference sequence). The CDR3, as DNA: TGTGCCTGGAGTTACACAGGGGGCACCGGGGAGCTGTTTTTT. This encodes CAWSYTGGTGELFF. Filled out from reference TRBV30 and TRBJ2-2, the complete variable domain reads SQTIHQWPATLVQPVGSPLSLECTVEGTSNPNLYWYRQAAGRGLQLLFYSVGIGQISSEVPQNLSASRPQDRQFILSSKKLLLSDSGFYLCAWSYTGGTGELFFGEGSRLTVL.

The chain combines TRBV5-4 with TRBJ1-1; D is ambiguous. Germline-derived CDR1 and CDR2 are SGHNT and YYREEE (reference sequence). The CDR3 is 12 amino acids. Deletions cut 2 bases from V and 1 base from J, with 3 bases between. The CDR3 nucleotides are TGTGCCAGCAGCTTCGGGAACACTGAAGCTTTCTTT. This translates into CASSFGNTEAFF.

The V call is TRBV14, the J call TRBJ2-5, with D tentatively TRBD2 (6 bases). CDR1 and CDR2 from the germline V gene are SGHDN and FVKESK. This CDR3 is built from 15 residues. The V gene lost 1 base and the J gene lost 5 bases, with 14 bases spanning the gap. DNA for the CDR3: TGTGCCAGCAGCCAAGCCGTACTAGCCGCCGAGACCCAGTACTTC. Translated, it gives CASSQAVLAAETQYF.